This TCR beta chain originates from a study of cytomegalovirus exposure and HLA in healthy donors. Trimming took 0 bases from V and 8 from J; bases not matched to a gene: 2. CDR1 is SGHRS, CDR2 YFSETQ, per germline. This CDR3 contains 15 residues. Study-level results: Rates of TCR association differed by HLA locus in a later analysis, with DRB1 highest and HLA-C lowest. Several of the most significant clusters appeared, in a later analysis, to be linked to common viral pathogens. In an earlier analysis, most TCR beta V segments were productive about 87% or about 30% of the time. Within a later analysis, the majority of CMV-associated TCR beta chains appeared HLA-restricted.

PCR primers comprised 60 Vbeta and 13 Jbeta primers. Sequenced by immunoSEQ multiplex PCR; TCRdb stores in-frame clones only, minus some. The sample contains about 160,000 clones, 55% to 70% of which appear only once. On this clone itself: Its antigen is unidentified.

The V gene is TRBV5-1, the J gene TRBJ1-6, with 10 bases lining up with TRBD1. This receptor was identified in a woman in her thirties or forties in good health and CMV-seropositive. The sample was PBMCs. The DNA for the CDR3 is TGCGCCAGCAGCTTGGTTGGGACAGGGGATTCACCCCTCCACTTT. Its protein product is CASSLVGTGDSPLHF.